This is a list of T cell receptor beta chains from one sample in a study of fetal regulatory T cell absence and autoimmunity. Measured with immunoSEQ multiplex PCR; TCRdb has only the in-frame clones, and not every one. Among around 100,000 clones, approximately 75% were seen once, and the ten largest hold just under 2%. The sample consisted of pancreas tissue. The receptors were sampled from a male donor with IPEX syndrome. The CDR3 runs from the conserved cysteine through the conserved F or W. Each record gives: clone size, D gene, J gene, V gene, CDR3 protein, CDR3 DNA. D genes are given only for firm matches. Where a row states a size, it is once, few, many or the class of an expanded clone; other rows omit it.

>.|.|TRBJ2-1|TRBV11-1
CASSLFPGSGTRHEQFF
TGTGCCAGCAGCTTATTCCCCGGTTCTGGCACGCGTCATGAGCAGTTCTTC
>.|.|TRBJ1-2|TRBV4-3
CASSQEARNYGYTF
TGCGCCAGCAGCCAAGAGGCGAGGAACTATGGCTACACCTTC
>.|.|TRBJ1-2|TRBV6-5
CASSYFPGSYGYTF
TGTGCCAGCAGTTACTTTCCAGGGTCCTATGGCTACACCTTC
>once|.|TRBJ1-2|TRBV6-1
CASTAGWQGGYTF
TGTGCCAGCACCGCTGGGTGGCAAGGGGGCTACACCTTC
>once|TRBD1|TRBJ2-1|TRBV6-5
CASSYYGTGGENEQFF
TGTGCCAGCAGTTACTATGGGACAGGGGGCGAAAATGAGCAGTTCTTC
>.|.|TRBJ2-7|TRBV4-3
CASSQDPGQSSYEQYF
TGCGCCAGCAGCCAAGATCCGGGACAAAGCTCCTACGAGCAGTACTTC
>.|.|TRBJ2-7|TRBV11-2
CASSLGPFYEQYF
TGTGCCAGCAGCTTGGGGCCTTTTTACGAGCAGTACTTC
>.|.|TRBJ2-3|TRBV7-8
CASSLPLTDTQYF
TGTGCCAGCAGCTTACCCCTGACAGATACGCAGTATTTT
>.|.|TRBJ1-5|TRBV27
CASSTQGSNQPQHF
TGTGCCAGCAGTACCCAGGGTAGCAATCAGCCCCAGCATTTT
>.|.|TRBJ1-1|TRBV5-1
CASSQDPRPGYTEAFF
TGCGCCAGCAGCCAGGACCCTAGACCAGGGTACACTGAAGCTTTCTTT
>few|TRBD1|TRBJ1-2|TRBV9
CASSVFGQGNYGYTF
TGTGCCAGCAGCGTATTCGGACAGGGGAACTATGGCTACACCTTC
>.|TRBD1|TRBJ2-7|TRBV7-8
CASSFRQGASYEQYF
TGTGCCAGCAGCTTCCGACAGGGGGCCTCCTACGAGCAGTACTTC
>many|.|TRBJ1-1|TRBV27
CASSLNWETTEAFF
TGTGCCAGCAGTTTAAACTGGGAGACCACTGAAGCTTTCTTT
>.|.|TRBJ1-4|TRBV4-3
CASSPSASTNEKLFF
TGCGCCAGCAGCCCTTCAGCCTCAACTAATGAAAAACTGTTTTTT
>once|.|TRBJ2-5|TRBV14
CASSQGAQYQETQYF
TGTGCCAGCAGCCAAGGTGCCCAGTACCAAGAGACCCAGTACTTC
>.|TRBD2|TRBJ2-3|TRBV5-1
CASSLRGLAGGNTQYF
TGCGCCAGCAGCTTGAGGGGCCTAGCGGGAGGAAATACGCAGTATTTT
>few|.|TRBJ2-6|TRBV5-4
CASSLSGSGANVLTF
TGTGCCAGCAGCTTGTCTGGATCAGGGGCCAACGTCCTGACTTTC
>.|.|TRBJ2-7|TRBV5-1
CASSLPGYEQYF
TGCGCCAGCAGCTTGCCGGGTTACGAGCAGTACTTC
>few|.|TRBJ1-2|TRBV2
CASSEASYRVNYGYTF
TGTGCCAGCAGTGAAGCGTCGTACAGGGTAAACTATGGCTACACCTTC
>.|.|TRBJ1-2|TRBV2
CASSEAWDGFYNYGYTF
TGTGCCAGCAGTGAAGCCTGGGACGGATTTTATAACTATGGCTACACCTTC
>.|TRBD2|TRBJ2-7|TRBV4-1
CASSQEGGPDEQYF
TGCGCCAGCAGCCAAGAGGGAGGGCCGGACGAGCAGTACTTC
>.|.|TRBJ2-6|TRBV6-5
CASSYRQSSGANVLTF
TGTGCCAGCAGTTACCGACAGAGCTCTGGGGCCAACGTCCTGACTTTC
>.|.|TRBJ2-1|TRBV5-1
CASSYNGGNEQFF
TGCGCCAGCAGTTATAATGGAGGAAATGAGCAGTTCTTC
>few|TRBD1|TRBJ1-1|TRBV29-1
CSALDRTNTEAFF
TGCAGCGCTTTGGACAGGACGAACACTGAAGCTTTCTTT
>few|.|TRBJ1-1|TRBV7-9
CASSFDRFSKTEAFF
TGTGCCAGCAGCTTTGACAGGTTCAGTAAAACTGAAGCTTTCTTT
>.|TRBD2|TRBJ2-7|TRBV7-6
CASSKWAGAGESYEQYF
TGTGCCAGCAGCAAATGGGCTGGAGCGGGAGAATCCTACGAGCAGTACTTC
>.|TRBD1|TRBJ1-2|TRBV5-1
CASSPSGTGAYGYTF
TGCGCCAGCAGCCCGTCTGGGACAGGGGCCTATGGCTACACCTTC
>.|.|TRBJ2-1|TRBV9
CASSARSIGTVSYNEQFF
TGTGCCAGCAGCGCGAGGTCGATAGGGACGGTCTCCTACAATGAGCAGTTCTTC
>.|.|TRBJ1-1|TRBV4-1
CASSQDSVGRGTEAFF
TGCGCCAGCAGCCAAGATTCAGTAGGCCGAGGGACTGAAGCTTTCTTT
>once|.|TRBJ1-5|TRBV21-1
CASSKAEGANQPQHF
TGTGCCAGCAGCAAGGCGGAGGGGGCCAATCAGCCCCAGCATTTT
>.|.|TRBJ2-7|TRBV27
CASTSLPGSYEQYF
TGTGCCAGCACCAGCTTACCAGGGTCCTACGAGCAGTACTTC
>.|.|TRBJ2-3|TRBV11-3
CASSSWTSEGGTDTQYF
TGTGCCAGCAGCTCCTGGACCAGCGAGGGGGGCACAGATACGCAGTATTTT
>.|.|TRBJ2-6|TRBV7-8
CASSLVVGQAFGANVLTF
TGTGCCAGCAGCTTAGTAGTTGGGCAGGCCTTTGGGGCCAACGTCCTGACTTTC
>.|TRBD1|TRBJ1-2|TRBV13
CASSLGDRGFNYGYTF
TGTGCCAGCAGCTTAGGCGACAGGGGTTTCAACTATGGCTACACCTTC
>once|TRBD1|TRBJ2-7|TRBV5-4
CASSADRGRLSYEQYF
TGTGCCAGCAGCGCGGACAGGGGTCGTTTGTCCTACGAGCAGTACTTC
>.|.|TRBJ2-7|TRBV6-6
CASSYHNDLDYEQYF
TGTGCCAGCAGTTACCACAACGACCTGGACTACGAGCAGTACTTC
>.|TRBD1|TRBJ2-7|TRBV9
CASSAGTGGYEQYF
TGTGCCAGCAGCGCCGGGACAGGGGGCTACGAGCAGTACTTC
>few|TRBD2|TRBJ2-5|TRBV18
CASSASGEETQYF
TGTGCCAGCTCTGCTAGCGGGGAAGAGACCCAGTACTTC
>.|.|TRBJ2-3|TRBV9
CASSPPSPDTQYF
TGTGCCAGCAGCCCCCCTAGTCCAGATACGCAGTATTTT
>.|.|TRBJ2-3|TRBV27
CASTGLGHTDTQYF
TGTGCCAGTACGGGACTGGGACACACAGATACGCAGTATTTT
>once|TRBD2|TRBJ2-3|TRBV29-1
CSSIAGTRGRADTQYF
TGCAGCTCAATCGCCGGGACTAGAGGTCGCGCAGATACGCAGTATTTT
>.|TRBD1|TRBJ2-3|TRBV30
CAWSVGTGGTDTQYF
TGTGCCTGGAGTGTTGGGACAGGGGGCACAGATACGCAGTATTTT
>.|TRBD2|TRBJ2-7|TRBV7-9
CASSLGLAGAYEQYF
TGTGCCAGCAGCTTAGGACTAGCGGGAGCCTACGAGCAGTACTTC
>.|.|TRBJ1-2|TRBV4-3
CASSQDYPANYGYTF
TGCGCCAGCAGCCAAGATTATCCGGCAAACTATGGCTACACCTTC
>.|.|TRBJ1-1|TRBV29-1
CSVRRGDTEAFF
TGCAGCGTTCGTAGGGGGGACACTGAAGCTTTCTTT
>.|.|TRBJ1-5|TRBV7-9
CASSLEGGSNQPQHF
TGTGCCAGCAGCTTAGAGGGGGGATCCAATCAGCCCCAGCATTTT
>.|TRBD1|TRBJ1-2|TRBV5-6
CASSRQGYYGYTF
TGTGCCAGCAGCCGACAGGGGTACTATGGCTACACCTTC
>.|.|TRBJ1-2|TRBV6-5
CASSYSTVSYGYTF
TGTGCCAGCAGTTACTCGACAGTTTCCTATGGCTACACCTTC
>.|.|TRBJ1-1|TRBV7-2
CASSPLWGLNTEAFF
TGTGCCAGCAGCCCTTTGTGGGGCCTGAACACTGAAGCTTTCTTT
>.|TRBD1|TRBJ2-1|TRBV6-5
CASSYSGTGVHNEQFF
TGTGCCAGCAGTTACTCCGGGACAGGGGTCCACAATGAGCAGTTCTTC
>few|.|TRBJ2-7|TRBV29-1
CSVQHQSSEQYF
TGCAGCGTACAACACCAGTCTAGCGAGCAGTACTTC
>.|TRBD1|TRBJ1-3|TRBV6-6
CASSYDMTGRNTIYF
TGTGCCAGCAGTTACGATATGACAGGGCGGAACACCATATATTTT
>.|.|TRBJ2-1|TRBV12-2
CASRLAGHSYNEQFF
TGTGCAAGTCGCTTAGCGGGACACTCCTACAATGAGCAGTTCTTC
>.|.|TRBJ1-2|TRBV14
CASSQEVVTFYGYTF
TGTGCCAGCAGCCAAGAGGTCGTCACGTTCTATGGCTACACCTTC
>.|TRBD1|TRBJ1-2|TRBV5-4
CASSGQGRRYTF
TGTGCCAGCAGCGGACAGGGTAGGCGCTACACCTTC
>.|TRBD2|TRBJ2-3|TRBV7-8
CASSRRRLAGATDTQYF
TGTGCCAGCAGCCGCAGGCGACTAGCGGGGGCCACAGATACGCAGTATTTT
>.|.|TRBJ2-5|TRBV6-6
CASSYLDGEETQYF
TGTGCCAGCAGTTACCTTGACGGAGAGGAGACCCAGTACTTC